This T cell receptor beta chain was captured in a study of blood T cell repertoires in COVID-19. The method was immunoSEQ multiplex PCR; TCRdb's version includes in-frame clones alone and lacks a portion of them. The data contain 75,000 to 100,000 clones, approximately 86% of them singletons. V lost 6 bases to trimming and J lost 2 bases, with 17 bases between them. Per germline, CDR1 SNHLY and CDR2 FYNNEI. The CDR3 has 15 amino acids. The material sequenced was peripheral blood. The sequence derives from a woman older than 75 with acute or convalescent COVID-19. The chain joins TRBV2 to TRBJ2-7; the D gene is possibly TRBD2 (5 bases). DNA for the CDR3: TGTGCCAGCAGGGCGATAGGTGAGGGCACCTACGAGCAGTACTTC. Its translation: CASRAIGEGTYEQYF.